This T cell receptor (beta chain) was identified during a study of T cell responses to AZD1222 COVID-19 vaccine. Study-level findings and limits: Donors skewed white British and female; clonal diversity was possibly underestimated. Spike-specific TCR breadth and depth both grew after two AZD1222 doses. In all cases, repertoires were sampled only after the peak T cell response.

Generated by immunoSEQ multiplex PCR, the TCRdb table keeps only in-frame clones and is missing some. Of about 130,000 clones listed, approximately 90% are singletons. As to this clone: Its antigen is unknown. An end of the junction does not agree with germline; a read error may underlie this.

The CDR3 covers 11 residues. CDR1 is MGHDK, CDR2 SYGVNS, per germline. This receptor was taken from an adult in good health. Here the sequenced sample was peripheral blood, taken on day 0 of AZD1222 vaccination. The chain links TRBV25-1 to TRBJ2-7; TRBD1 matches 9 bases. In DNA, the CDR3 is TGTGCCAGCAGTGCGGCGGGACAGGGATTTTTC. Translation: CASSAAGQGFF.